The clone carrying this T cell receptor (beta chain) occurred many times. As yet, its antigen is unknown. Individual cDNA molecules received unique molecular identifiers in the library. Under the authors' procedure: TCR counts had a median of around 94,000 per sample and spanned about 20,000 to 750,000. Via MiXCR, TCRdb re-called the 5' RACE reads, giving one row per CDR3 protein. TCRdb's processing, not the authors' own work, is the source of the V and J calls. The sample has over 70,000 distinct CDR3 sequences, more than 15% seen once. With V trimmed by 5 bases and J by 0 bases, 5 bases remained unmatched. The germline V gene has CDR1 DFQATT and CDR2 SNEGSKA (reference sequence). This CDR3 contains 14 residues. Unfractionated whole blood yielded total RNA. This sample stems from a study of human T cells and chemical hapten exposure. Whole-study results and caveats: No shift was seen in TCRs above 1 in 1000 frequency with DPC sensitization.

The sequence derives from a female donor in good health. The J gene is TRBJ2-7, the V gene TRBV20-1, with 9 nucleotides matching TRBD1. CDR3 in amino acids: CSASTGGDSYEQYF. Written as DNA, the CDR3 is TGCAGTGCTTCGACAGGGGGGGACTCCTACGAGCAGTACTTC.